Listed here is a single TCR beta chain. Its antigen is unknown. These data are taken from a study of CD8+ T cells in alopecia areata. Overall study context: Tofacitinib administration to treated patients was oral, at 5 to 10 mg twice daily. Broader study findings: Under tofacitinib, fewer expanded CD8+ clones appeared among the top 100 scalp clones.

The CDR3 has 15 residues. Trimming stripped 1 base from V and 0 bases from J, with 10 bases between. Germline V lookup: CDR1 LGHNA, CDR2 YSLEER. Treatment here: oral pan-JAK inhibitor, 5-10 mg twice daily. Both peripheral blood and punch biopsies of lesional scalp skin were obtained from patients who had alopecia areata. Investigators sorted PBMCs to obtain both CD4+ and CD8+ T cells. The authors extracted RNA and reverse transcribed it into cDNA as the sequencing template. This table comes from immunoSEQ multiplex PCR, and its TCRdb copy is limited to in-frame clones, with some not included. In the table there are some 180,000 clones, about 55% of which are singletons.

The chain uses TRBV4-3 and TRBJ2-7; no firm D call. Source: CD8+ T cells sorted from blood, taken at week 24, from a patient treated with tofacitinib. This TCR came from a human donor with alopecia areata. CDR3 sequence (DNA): TGCGCCAGCAGCCAAGTGTGGCACTCCTCCTACGAGCAGTACTTC. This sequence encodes CASSQVWHSSYEQYF.